This T cell receptor (beta chain) was documented in a study of identical twins. The study's findings and limits: Out-of-frame alpha sequences common to twins exhibited an excess of low generation probability.

This CDR3 contains 18 residues. Germline loops: CDR1 PRHDT, CDR2 FYEKMQ (reference sequence). Trimming removed 5 bases from V and 4 bases from J; junction bases left unmatched: 11. As to this clonotype: What it binds is unknown.

Donors uniformly comprised healthy Caucasians. TCRdb recomputed calls from the 5' RACE reads with MiXCR, one row per CDR3 protein. The sample holds around 1.7 million distinct CDR3 sequences; about 32% are singletons and the top ten take approximately 0.29%. The chain recombines TRBV13 with TRBJ2-3; 14 bases fit TRBD2. This TCR was recovered from a newborn girl in good health. What was sequenced was cord blood. In DNA, the CDR3 is TGTGCCAGCAGCAAAAGTGGGACTAGCGGGAGTTACCCAGATACGCAGTATTTT. Its translation: CASSKSGTSGSYPDTQYF.